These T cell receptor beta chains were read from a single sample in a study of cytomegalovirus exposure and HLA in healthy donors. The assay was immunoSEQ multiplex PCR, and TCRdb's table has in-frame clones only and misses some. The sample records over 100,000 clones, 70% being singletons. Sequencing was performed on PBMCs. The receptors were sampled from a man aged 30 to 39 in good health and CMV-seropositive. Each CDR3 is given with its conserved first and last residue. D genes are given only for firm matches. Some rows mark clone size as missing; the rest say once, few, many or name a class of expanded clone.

CASSQPPLNTTSTDTQYF	TGTGCCAGCTCACAACCACCGCTGAACACGACTAGCACAGATACGCAGTATTTT	.	TRBV18	TRBJ2-3	.
CASSEDAGTAFTTRQYF	TGTGCCAGCAGTGAAGATGCGGGGACAGCCTTTACTACGAGGCAGTACTTC	.	TRBV6-1	TRBJ2-7	once
CSVEDELAPTGEQFF	TGCAGCGTTGAAGATGAGTTGGCCCCTACAGGGGAGCAGTTCTTC	.	TRBV29-1	TRBJ2-1	.
CSVVDGVEAFF	TGCAGCGTTGTCGACGGGGTGGAAGCTTTCTTT	.	TRBV29-1	TRBJ1-1	.
CASSPTTGLDTEAFF	TGTGCCAGCAGTCCAACGACAGGGTTGGACACTGAAGCTTTCTTT	TRBD1	TRBV28	TRBJ1-1	.
CASSKEPAGAIYEQYF	TGTGCCAGCAGCAAAGAACCAGCGGGGGCGATCTACGAGCAGTACTTC	.	TRBV21-1	TRBJ2-7	few
CASTNRPDQPQHF	TGTGCCAGCACAAATCGCCCGGATCAGCCCCAGCATTTT	.	TRBV2	TRBJ1-5	.
CAISALSGNYGYTF	TGTGCCATCAGTGCCTTATCGGGGAACTATGGCTACACCTTC	.	TRBV10-3	TRBJ1-2	few
CASSSNHYNEQFF	TGTGCCAGCAGTTCAAATCATTACAATGAGCAGTTCTTC	.	TRBV27	TRBJ2-1	.
CASSEGVDTEAFF	TGTGCCAGCAGCGAAGGGGTAGACACTGAAGCTTTCTTT	.	TRBV9	TRBJ1-1	few
CASTGTGRDEQYF	TGTGCCAGCACGGGGACAGGGAGGGACGAGCAGTACTTC	TRBD1	TRBV2	TRBJ2-7	.
CASSFRTGRVHYGYTF	TGTGCCAGCAGTTTTAGGACAGGGAGGGTTCACTATGGCTACACCTTC	TRBD1	TRBV6-5	TRBJ1-2	once
CSVYQGNTEAFF	TGCAGCGTTTATCAGGGGAACACTGAAGCTTTCTTT	.	TRBV29-1	TRBJ1-1	.
CASSLGPQGYSYEQYF	TGTGCCAGCAGCTTAGGACCACAGGGGTACTCCTACGAGCAGTACTTC	TRBD1	TRBV7-9	TRBJ2-7	few
CAWTLGQVNTEAFF	TGTGCCTGGACCTTGGGACAGGTGAACACTGAAGCTTTCTTT	TRBD1	TRBV30	TRBJ1-1	few
CSARGQGNTEAFF	TGCAGCGCCCGGGGACAGGGGAACACTGAAGCTTTCTTT	TRBD1	TRBV29-1	TRBJ1-1	.
CASSFRGLYQPQHF	TGTGCCAGCAGCTTTCGAGGGCTTTATCAGCCCCAGCATTTT	.	TRBV5-6	TRBJ1-5	.
CASSPEPGQGNQPQHF	TGCGCCAGCAGCCCCGAACCGGGACAGGGCAATCAGCCCCAGCATTTT	TRBD1	TRBV5-1	TRBJ1-5	.
CASREYRLAGETGELFF	TGTGCCAGCAGAGAATATCGACTAGCGGGAGAAACCGGGGAGCTGTTTTTT	TRBD2	TRBV13	TRBJ2-2	few
CASSYGQMNTEAFF	TGTGCCAGCAGTTACGGACAAATGAACACTGAAGCTTTCTTT	.	TRBV6-6	TRBJ1-1	.
CSGRVSEQFF	TGCAGCGGTCGGGTGAGTGAGCAGTTCTTC	.	TRBV29-1	TRBJ2-1	once
CASSLQGIDGYTF	TGTGCCAGCAGCTTACAGGGAATCGATGGCTACACCTTC	.	TRBV7-2	TRBJ1-2	few
CASSSGQPDTSPLHF	TGTGCCAGCAGTTCCGGACAGCCAGATACTTCACCCCTCCACTTT	.	TRBV5-4	TRBJ1-6	.
CASSLDRGPGTEAFF	TGTGCCAGCAGCTTAGATAGGGGTCCGGGCACTGAAGCTTTCTTT	.	TRBV11-3	TRBJ1-1	.
CASKKPGLAFKNEQFF	TGTGCCAGCAAGAAGCCGGGACTAGCCTTTAAAAATGAGCAGTTCTTC	TRBD2	TRBV27	TRBJ2-1	.
CASRATGYPAYEQYF	TGTGCCAGCAGGGCGACAGGTTACCCTGCCTACGAGCAGTACTTC	.	TRBV7-2	TRBJ2-7	.
CASSLDPQINEKLFF	TGTGCCAGCAGCTTAGACCCACAGATTAATGAAAAACTGTTTTTT	.	TRBV7-9	TRBJ1-4	.
CASSLSAGRGMNTEAFF	TGTGCCAGCAGCTTATCGGCGGGGAGGGGGATGAACACTGAAGCTTTCTTT	.	TRBV7-6	TRBJ1-1	.
CASSDSDRTGELFF	TGTGCCAGCAGTGACTCAGACAGGACCGGGGAGCTGTTTTTT	.	TRBV6-4	TRBJ2-2	.
CASTKEQKNNSPLHF	TGTGCCAGCACCAAGGAACAGAAGAATAATTCACCCCTCCACTTT	.	TRBV6-6	TRBJ1-6	.
CASSTEDANTGELFF	TGTGCCAGTAGTACGGAGGACGCGAACACCGGGGAGCTGTTTTTT	.	TRBV19	TRBJ2-2	.
CASSLEDSIRTEAFF	TGTGCCAGCAGCTTAGAAGACAGCATAAGGACTGAAGCTTTCTTT	.	TRBV7-8	TRBJ1-1	.
CASSGVGFDQPQHF	TGCGCCAGCAGCGGTGTCGGGTTTGATCAGCCCCAGCATTTT	.	TRBV5-1	TRBJ1-5	.
CASDPGQGGRNTEAFF	TGCGCCAGCGACCCCGGGCAGGGAGGGAGAAACACTGAAGCTTTCTTT	.	TRBV5-1	TRBJ1-1	.
CASRSRTEGNTIYF	TGTGCCAGCAGATCTCGGACAGAGGGAAACACCATATATTTT	.	TRBV6-6	TRBJ1-3	few
CSVEIGQAAFF	TGCAGCGTTGAAATAGGACAAGCGGCTTTCTTT	.	TRBV29-1	TRBJ1-1	.
CASRFGTGRTGELFF	TGTGCCAGCCGCTTCGGGACAGGGCGCACCGGGGAGCTGTTTTTT	TRBD1	TRBV7-2	TRBJ2-2	.
CASSVDWAGGRADTQYF	TGTGCCAGCAGCGTAGATTGGGCGGGAGGGAGGGCAGATACGCAGTATTTT	TRBD2	TRBV9	TRBJ2-3	.
CASSLNRAAPFHEQFF	TGTGCCAGCAGCTTAAACAGGGCAGCCCCCTTCCATGAGCAGTTCTTC	.	TRBV7-2	TRBJ2-1	.
CASTRGDSTDTQYF	TGTGCCAGCACCCGCGGGGATAGCACAGATACGCAGTATTTT	.	TRBV9	TRBJ2-3	.
CAGSILAGSTDTQYF	TGTGCCGGCAGCATACTAGCGGGGAGCACAGATACGCAGTATTTT	TRBD2	TRBV7-3	TRBJ2-3	.
CASSFLRGNSGANVLTF	TGTGCCAGCAGTTTCTTAAGGGGTAACTCTGGGGCCAACGTCCTGACTTTC	.	TRBV27	TRBJ2-6	.
CASSSFTDTQYF	TGTGCCAGCAGTTCTTTCACAGATACGCAGTATTTT	.	TRBV28	TRBJ2-3	.